The entry that follows covers one T cell receptor beta chain sequence. Per germline, CDR1 SGHRS and CDR2 YFSETQ. J was trimmed by 5 bases and V by 0 bases; bases with no gene match: 7. There are 16 residues in the CDR3. The record originates from a study of shared clonotypes between healthy human individuals. Here immunoSEQ multiplex PCR was the method, and the copy in TCRdb shows in-frame clones only, minus some. The repertoire holds some 2.3 million clones, with 80% to 95% as singletons. This chain uses TRBV5-1 with TRBJ2-1, with 8 nucleotides matching TRBD2. This sequence originates from a man aged 18 to 30 in good health. Some clones in this sample may be carry-over from other donors' samples. Material: naive CD4+ T cells from PBMCs. Subset in this sample: CD45RA+ positively selected. This CDR3 reads CASSLAGSGAHNEQFF. CDR3 DNA sequence: TGCGCCAGCAGCTTGGCTGGTAGCGGGGCCCACAATGAGCAGTTCTTC.